A single sample gave rise to the 2 T cell receptor beta chains below, sequenced in a study of cytomegalovirus exposure and HLA in healthy donors. The primer mix had 60 Vbeta and 13 Jbeta primers. Sequencing used immunoSEQ multiplex PCR; TCRdb keeps in-frame clones, though not all of them. The table records 150,000 to 200,000 clones, roughly 80% of them present only once. Sequencing was done on a sample of PBMCs. These receptors were taken from a male donor in good health and CMV-seronegative.

This sequence joins TRBV30 and TRBJ1-6; perhaps TRBD1 as D (5 bases). The CDR3 spans 14 residues. Germline assignment: CDR1 GTSNPN and CDR2 SVGIG (reference sequence). V was cut by 3 bases and J by 3 bases, with 9 bases left in between. CDR3: CAWSHDSYNSPLHF. The DNA for the CDR3 is TGTGCCTGGAGCCACGACAGCTATAATTCACCCCTCCACTTT.

The CDR3 sequence: CASSVDNFAETQYF. DNA for the CDR3: TGTGCCAGCAGCGTAGACAATTTTGCAGAGACCCAGTACTTC. The V and J genes are TRBV9 and TRBJ2-5, with D unresolved. Looked up from germline, CDR1 is SGDLS and CDR2 is YYNGEE. Trimming removed 0 bases at V and 4 bases at J, with 10 bases between. This CDR3 contains 14 residues.